The T cell receptor beta chain under discussion was sequenced for a study of blood T cell repertoires in COVID-19. Trimming pared 3 bases from V and 7 bases from J, leaving 18 bases between. CDR1 is LNHDA, CDR2 SQIVND, per germline (reference sequence). CDR3 length equals 15 residues. Produced via immunoSEQ multiplex PCR; TCRdb's table is partial and in-frame only. Seen here are 350,000 to 450,000 clones, more than 70% observed once, and the top ten hold approximately 2.4%. The chain recombines TRBV19 with TRBJ1-1, with D tentatively TRBD1 (6 bases). Input material: peripheral blood. The TCR originated in a woman in her sixties with COVID-19, enrolled during active disease. The CDR3 spells CASSIWGRGRDEAFF. The CDR3 coding sequence is TGTGCCAGTAGTATCTGGGGCAGGGGAAGGGATGAAGCTTTCTTT.